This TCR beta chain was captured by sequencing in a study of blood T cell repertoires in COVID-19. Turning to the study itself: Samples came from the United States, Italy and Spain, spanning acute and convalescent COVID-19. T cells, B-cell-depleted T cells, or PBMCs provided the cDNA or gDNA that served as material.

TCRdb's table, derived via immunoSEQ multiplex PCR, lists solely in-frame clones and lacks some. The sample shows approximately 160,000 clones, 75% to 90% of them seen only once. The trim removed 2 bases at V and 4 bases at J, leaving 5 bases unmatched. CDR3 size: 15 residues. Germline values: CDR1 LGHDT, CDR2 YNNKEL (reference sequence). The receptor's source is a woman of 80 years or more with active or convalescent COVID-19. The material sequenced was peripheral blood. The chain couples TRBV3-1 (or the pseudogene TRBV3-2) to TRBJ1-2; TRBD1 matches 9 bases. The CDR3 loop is CASSQPTQGAYGYTF. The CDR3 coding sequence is TGTGCCAGCAGCCAACCGACACAGGGGGCCTATGGCTACACCTTC.